This T cell receptor (beta chain) comes out of a study of CD8+CD57+ T cells in acquired aplastic anemia. Across the whole study: Sorted CD4+ and CD8+ cells yielded DNA averaging about 2.9 ug. Roughly 10.8 million reads were obtained on average for healthy donor CD4+ cells.

Regarding the study as a whole: Any difference that existed in CD8+ Simpson's diversity between patients and controls was not significant. Patients and controls shared about 27 CD8+ CDR3 sequences.

Genomic DNA, the template, was used for profiling of the TCR beta VDJ and CDR3. From the reads, TCRdb called clonotypes with MiXCR, one entry per CDR3 protein. The table shows some 200,000 distinct CDR3 sequences, with almost 35% occurring only once. With respect to this clonotype: The target antigen is unknown.

The germline V gene encodes CDR1 SGHAT and CDR2 FQNNGV. V gave up 5 bases and J gave up 4 bases, with 19 bases separating them. CDR3 length equals 16 residues. The sample comprised sorted CD4+, CD8+, or CD8+CD57+ T cells (not recorded which) from PBMCs. This TCR derives from a human donor in good health, serving as a control. The chain combines TRBV11-2 with TRBJ2-3; TRBD1 is a possible D gene (5 bases). DNA for the CDR3: TGTGCCAGCAGCCGACAGTATTTGAATAGTCCAGATACGCAGTATTTT. Encoded protein: CASSRQYLNSPDTQYF.